One and the same sample provided the 13 T cell receptor beta chains below, sequenced in a study of post-analysis software for immune sequencing data. The study, taken as a whole, reports: Included in a set of 5 or 6 TRBV segments more frequent in patients than controls were TRBV5-6, TRBV5-1 and TRBV20-1.

No cognate antigen is known for these TCRs. Carried by the TCR beta cDNA libraries were unique molecular identifiers. TCRdb reanalysed the PCR reads using MiXCR and keeps one entry per CDR3 protein. This table holds under 900,000 distinct CDR3 sequences, approximately 53% found once. Source material: blood. Source of these receptors: a girl aged 5-17 years with multiple sclerosis.

This clonotype was found once. The genes are TRBV7-9 and TRBJ2-2, with 9 bases aligning to TRBD1. This CDR3 has 16 residues. Germline V gene sequence: CDR1 SEHNR, CDR2 FQNEAQ (reference sequence). The trim removed 5 bases at V and 0 bases at J, leaving 4 bases unmatched. CDR3 nucleotide sequence: TGTGCCAGCAGCCACCGACAGGGGGCGAACACCGGGGAGCTGTTTTTT. Protein sequence: CASSHRQGANTGELFF.

In its sample, this clonotype was seen a few times. The chain couples TRBV20-1 to TRBJ2-1, with 7 nucleotides matching TRBD2. The CDR3 has 18 amino acids. V trimming: 0 bases; J trimming: 5 bases; junction bases outside the gene matches: 16. The germline gives CDR1 DFQATT, CDR2 SNEGSKA (reference sequence). The DNA of the CDR3 is TGCAGTGCTAGAGACCGTAGCGGGCGGGCTTGGCGGGACAATGAGCAGTTCTTC. Its translation: CSARDRSGRAWRDNEQFF.

The rearrangement uses TRBV27 and TRBJ2-4; the match to TRBD1 covers 7 bases. CDR1 and CDR2 from the germline V gene are MNHEY and SMNVEV (reference sequence). With V trimmed by 2 bases and J by 6 bases, 7 bases remained unmatched. CDR3 length equals 15 residues. This CDR3 reads CASSLTGVGANIQYF. The CDR3, as DNA: TGTGCCAGCAGTTTAACAGGGGTTGGGGCAAACATTCAGTACTTC.

The genes are TRBV27 and TRBJ2-3; 8 bases agree with TRBD1. J gave up 0 bases and V 6 bases, and 5 bases lay outside the gene matches. There are 15 residues in the CDR3. Germline V lookup: CDR1 MNHEY, CDR2 SMNVEV (reference sequence). The CDR3 nucleotides are TGTGCCAGCAGCCGACAGGGGCCTAGCACAGATACGCAGTATTTT. Protein: CASSRQGPSTDTQYF.

This clonotype turned up a few times. This chain connects TRBV20-1 to TRBJ2-1; the D is unclear. The germline V gene encodes CDR1 DFQATT and CDR2 SNEGSKA (reference sequence). V was trimmed by 0 bases and J by 8 bases, leaving 14 bases between them. The CDR3 covers 14 residues. The CDR3 coding sequence is TGCAGTGCTAGAGATTACCTCATGAGAGATGAGCAGTTCTTC. Residues: CSARDYLMRDEQFF.

The chain uses TRBV6-1 and TRBJ2-1, with TRBD2 matching over 11 bases. Germline V gene sequence: CDR1 MNHNS, CDR2 SASEGT. Losses at the gene ends were 2 bases for V and 6 bases for J; bases not matched to a gene: 3. The CDR3 contains 15 residues. The CDR3 protein is CASSELAGGFNEQFF. The CDR3 DNA is TGTGCCAGCAGTGAACTAGCGGGGGGCTTCAATGAGCAGTTCTTC.

This clonotype was seen once. The rearrangement joins TRBV7-8 to TRBJ1-6; D perhaps matches TRBD1 (5 bases). The CDR3 totals 11 residues. Per germline, CDR1 SGHVS and CDR2 FQNEAQ. The ends were cut back, 3 bases at V and 12 bases at J, with 6 bases in the middle. CDR3 sequence: CASSFGGPLHF. DNA of the CDR3: TGTGCCAGCAGCTTCGGGGGACCCCTCCACTTT.

The chain recombines TRBV7-9 with TRBJ1-1, with D perhaps matching TRBD1 (5 bases). V shed 4 bases and J shed 7 bases, with 19 bases lying between them. The CDR3 loop spans 15 amino acids. CDR1 and CDR2 (germline): SEHNR, FQNEAQ (reference sequence). CDR3 bases: TGTGCCAGCAGCTCCCGCGGGGCGGGGGGGAGTGAAGCTTTCTTT. Protein product: CASSSRGAGGSEAFF.

The CDR3 region is CSARSGTGGNEQFF. The CDR3 region has the DNA TGCAGTGCTAGATCGGGGACAGGGGGGAATGAGCAGTTCTTC. The chain is built from TRBV20-1 and TRBJ2-1; 11 bases match TRBD1. Trimming at V came to 2 bases and at J to 7 bases, leaving 4 bases not matched to a gene. The CDR3 covers 14 residues. Germline V gene sequence: CDR1 DFQATT, CDR2 SNEGSKA (reference sequence).

There are a few counts of this clonotype. This chain connects TRBV11-2 to TRBJ2-1; TRBD2 agrees at 15 bases. Germline trimming cut 6 bases from V and 7 bases from J; bases unmatched to any gene: 7. Germline values: CDR1 SGHAT, CDR2 FQNNGV. The CDR3 extends over 16 amino acids. The DNA of the CDR3 is TGTGCCAGCAGGGGACTAGCGGGAGGAATTCCGAATGAGCAGTTCTTC. This translates into CASRGLAGGIPNEQFF.

The chain is built from TRBV20-1 and TRBJ2-1; the D gene is possibly TRBD1 (5 bases). This CDR3 is built from 14 residues. V was clipped by 1 base and J by 4 bases, with 11 bases between them. CDR1 DFQATT and CDR2 SNEGSKA come from the germline V gene (reference sequence). CDR3 region: CSARVGRAYNEQFF. In DNA form, the CDR3 reads TGCAGTGCTAGAGTGGGCAGGGCTTACAATGAGCAGTTCTTC.

The rearrangement joins TRBV7-3 to TRBJ2-1; possibly TRBD1 for D (6 bases). This CDR3 contains 15 residues. The germline gives CDR1 SGHTA, CDR2 FQGTGA. V lost 2 bases, J lost 0 bases, and 8 bases lay in between. CDR3 protein: CASSLDRYSYNEQFF. CDR3 sequence (DNA): TGTGCCAGCAGCTTAGACAGGTACTCCTACAATGAGCAGTTCTTC. The whole variable domain, filled in from reference TRBV7-3 and TRBJ2-1, reads GAGVSQTPSNKVTEKGKYVELRCDPISGHTALYWYRQSLGQGPEFLIYFQGTGAADDSGLPNDRFFAVRPEGSVSTLKIQRTERGDSAVYLCASSLDRYSYNEQFFGPGTRLTVL.

V is TRBV27 and J is TRBJ1-2, with 9 bases that match TRBD1. In germline, CDR1 is MNHEY, CDR2 SMNVEV (reference sequence). This CDR3 has 13 residues. V lost 3 bases and J lost 6; bases outside the gene matches: 2. The CDR3 sequence is CASSFRTGDGYTF. CDR3 bases: TGTGCCAGCAGTTTTAGGACAGGGGATGGCTACACCTTC.